The clone carrying this T cell receptor beta chain came up many times. Its antigen is unidentified. The sample originates from a study of molecular identifiers for immune sequencing clone quantification. Across the study: Naive CD8 cell RNA, from around 20,000 or 99,000 cells, was split five ways in replicates, with four sequenced.

CDR1 and CDR2 (germline): MGHRA, YSYEKL. CDR3 length: 16 amino acids. V lost 6 bases, J lost 1 base, and 7 bases stayed unmatched. Notes on the study in general: Jurkat TCR RNA from one cell was spiked into about a million naive cells, and it was reportedly detectable there.

The authors built bulk TCR libraries by previously described methods with listed TCR primers. TCRdb reprocessed the PCR reads via MiXCR and lists one record per CDR3 protein. The top ten hold roughly 3.8% of the sample, which has over 50,000 distinct CDR3 sequences, about a third seen once. The sequence came from a human donor in good health. Some libraries in this study had Jurkat cell RNA spiked in. Sequencing was done on a sample of naive CD8+ T cells from blood, with Jurkat cell RNA spiked in. Sample subset: FACS-sorted CD8+CD4-CCR7+CD45RA+ naive T cells. The rearrangement links TRBV4-1 to TRBJ2-3, with 10 bases lining up with TRBD2. In DNA form, the CDR3 reads TGCGCCAGCAGGGCTAGCGGGAGTCGCGGCACAGATACGCAGTATTTT. This gives the protein CASRASGSRGTDTQYF.